A selection of T cell receptor beta chains follows, all from one sample in a study of blood T cell repertoires in COVID-19. TCRdb's copy holds only in-frame clones and misses some; the assay was immunoSEQ multiplex PCR. The sample has some 240,000 clones; about 79% are singletons. Specimen: peripheral blood. The receptors here all came from a woman aged 40 to 50 who had recovered from COVID-19. CDR3s include the opening cysteine and the closing phenylalanine or tryptophan. A D gene is named only where the DNA matches it firmly.

D gene: .; V gene: TRBV27; J gene: TRBJ1-2; CDR3 DNA: TGTGCCAGCTCGGGAGGGGGTTGGGGCTACACCTTC; CDR3 protein: CASSGGGWGYTF
D gene: .; V gene: TRBV7-6; J gene: TRBJ2-5; CDR3 DNA: TGTGCCAGCGGGGGAGGAGAGACCCAGTACTTC; CDR3 protein: CASGGGETQYF
D gene: .; V gene: TRBV10-3; J gene: TRBJ2-1; CDR3 DNA: TGTGCCATCAGTGAGACTACCCGGGACAACGACGGCAATGAGCAGTTCTTC; CDR3 protein: CAISETTRDNDGNEQFF
D gene: TRBD1; V gene: TRBV30; J gene: TRBJ1-5; CDR3 DNA: TGTGCCTGGAGCTCCGAGGGGACAGTTAATCAGCCCCAGCATTTT; CDR3 protein: CAWSSEGTVNQPQHF
D gene: TRBD2; V gene: TRBV27; J gene: TRBJ2-2; CDR3 DNA: TGTGCCAGCAGTTTATGGGGACTAGCGGGGGGGCCTCGGACCGGGGAGCTGTTTTTT; CDR3 protein: CASSLWGLAGGPRTGELFF
D gene: .; V gene: TRBV19; J gene: TRBJ2-6; CDR3 DNA: TGTGCCAGTAGCGGGACTCTGGGGGCCAACGTCCTGACTTTC; CDR3 protein: CASSGTLGANVLTF
D gene: .; V gene: TRBV5-8; J gene: TRBJ1-3; CDR3 DNA: TGTGCCAGCAGCTTTGCAGGGGCTGGAAACACCATATATTTT; CDR3 protein: CASSFAGAGNTIYF
D gene: TRBD2; V gene: TRBV19; J gene: TRBJ2-1; CDR3 DNA: TGTGCCAGTCGAAATATTGGGGGGGATGATGAGCAGTTCTTC; CDR3 protein: CASRNIGGDDEQFF
D gene: .; V gene: TRBV7-2; J gene: TRBJ1-5; CDR3 DNA: TGTGCCAGCAGCGTAAGGGGAGGAAGCAATCAGCCCCAGCATTTT; CDR3 protein: CASSVRGGSNQPQHF
D gene: .; V gene: TRBV10-1; J gene: TRBJ2-3; CDR3 DNA: TGCGCCAGCAGTGAAAGAAGGACAGTGAGCACAGATACGCAGTATTTT; CDR3 protein: CASSERRTVSTDTQYF
D gene: TRBD1; V gene: TRBV5-6; J gene: TRBJ2-7; CDR3 DNA: TGTGCCAGCAGCTCACCAGGGTGGACAGGGGGCAATTCCTACGAGCAGTACTTC; CDR3 protein: CASSSPGWTGGNSYEQYF